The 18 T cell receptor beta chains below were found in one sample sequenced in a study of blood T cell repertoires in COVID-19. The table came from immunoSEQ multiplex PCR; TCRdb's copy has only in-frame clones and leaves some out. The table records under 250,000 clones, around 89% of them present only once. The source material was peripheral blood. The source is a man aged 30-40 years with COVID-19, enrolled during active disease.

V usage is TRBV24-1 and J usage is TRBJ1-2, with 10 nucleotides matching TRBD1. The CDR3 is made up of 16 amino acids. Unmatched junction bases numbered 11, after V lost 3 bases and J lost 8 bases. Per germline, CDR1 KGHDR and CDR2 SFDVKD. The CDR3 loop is CATSDESLTGGKGYTF. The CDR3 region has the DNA TGTGCCACCAGTGATGAGAGTCTGACAGGGGGCAAAGGCTACACCTTC.

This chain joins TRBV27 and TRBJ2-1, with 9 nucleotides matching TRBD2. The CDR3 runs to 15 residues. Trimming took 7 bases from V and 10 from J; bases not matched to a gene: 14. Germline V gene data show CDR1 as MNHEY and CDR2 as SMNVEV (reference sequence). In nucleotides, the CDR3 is TGTGCCAGCAAAGGACGCGGGCTAGCGGGGTCAGAGCAGTTCTTC. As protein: CASKGRGLAGSEQFF.

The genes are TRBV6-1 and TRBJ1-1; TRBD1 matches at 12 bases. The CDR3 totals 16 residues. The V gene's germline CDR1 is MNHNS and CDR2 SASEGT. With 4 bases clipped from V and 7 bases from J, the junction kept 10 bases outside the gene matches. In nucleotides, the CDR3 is TGTGCCAGCAGTGGACGAAGAGGGACAGGGGGCGATGAAGCTTTCTTT. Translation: CASSGRRGTGGDEAFF.

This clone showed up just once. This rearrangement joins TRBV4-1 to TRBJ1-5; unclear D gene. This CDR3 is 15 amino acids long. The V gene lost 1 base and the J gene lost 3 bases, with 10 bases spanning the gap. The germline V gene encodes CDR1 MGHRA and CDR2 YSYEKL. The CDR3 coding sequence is TGCGCCAGCAGCCAAGGATCAGGATACAATCAGCCCCAGCATTTT. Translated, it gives CASSQGSGYNQPQHF.

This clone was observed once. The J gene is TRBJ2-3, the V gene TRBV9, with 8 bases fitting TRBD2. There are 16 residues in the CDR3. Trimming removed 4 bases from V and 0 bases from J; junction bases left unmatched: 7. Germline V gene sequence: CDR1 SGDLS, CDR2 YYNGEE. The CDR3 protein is CASSILAGRSTDTQYF. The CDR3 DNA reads TGTGCCAGCAGCATTTTAGCGGGGAGAAGCACAGATACGCAGTATTTT.

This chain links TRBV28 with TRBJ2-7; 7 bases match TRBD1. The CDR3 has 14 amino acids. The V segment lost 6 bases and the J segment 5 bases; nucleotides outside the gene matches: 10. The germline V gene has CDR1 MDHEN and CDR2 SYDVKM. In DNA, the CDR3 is TGTGCCAGCAGCCCCCCCGACAGGGACAACGAGCAGTACTTC. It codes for CASSPPDRDNEQYF.

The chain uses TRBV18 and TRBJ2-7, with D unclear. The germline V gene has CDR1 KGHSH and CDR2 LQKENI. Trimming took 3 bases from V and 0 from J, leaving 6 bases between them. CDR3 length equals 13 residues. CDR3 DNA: TGTGCCAGCTCACCGGGCACCTCCTACGAGCAGTACTTC. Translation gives CASSPGTSYEQYF.

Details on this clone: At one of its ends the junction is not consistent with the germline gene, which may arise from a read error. CDR3 loop: CVSREGNTEAFF. The CDR3 bases are TGTGTCAGCAGGGAGGGGAACACTGAAGCTTTCTTT. The chain links TRBV25-1 to TRBJ1-1; possibly TRBD1 for D (5 bases). The length of the CDR3 is 12 residues. Germline V lookup: CDR1 MGHDK, CDR2 SYGVNS.

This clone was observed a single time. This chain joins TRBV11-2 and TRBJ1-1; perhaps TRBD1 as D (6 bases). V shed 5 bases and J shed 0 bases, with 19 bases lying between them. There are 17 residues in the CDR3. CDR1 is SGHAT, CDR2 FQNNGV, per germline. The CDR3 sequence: CASSLGAGASMNTEAFF. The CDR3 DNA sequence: TGTGCCAGCAGCCTAGGAGCGGGGGCGTCTATGAACACTGAAGCTTTCTTT.

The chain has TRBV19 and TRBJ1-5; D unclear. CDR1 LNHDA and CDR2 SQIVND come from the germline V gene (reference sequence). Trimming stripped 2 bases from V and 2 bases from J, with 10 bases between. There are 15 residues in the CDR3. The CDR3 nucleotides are TGTGCCAGTAGTATACTGGCCGGGGGCAATCAGCCCCAGCATTTT. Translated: CASSILAGGNQPQHF.

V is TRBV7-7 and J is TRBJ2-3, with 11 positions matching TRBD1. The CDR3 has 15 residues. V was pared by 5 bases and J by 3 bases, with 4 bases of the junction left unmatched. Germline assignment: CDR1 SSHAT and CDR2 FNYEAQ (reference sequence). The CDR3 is CASSPGQGATDTQYF. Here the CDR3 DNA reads TGTGCCAGCAGCCCAGGACAGGGGGCAACAGATACGCAGTATTTT.

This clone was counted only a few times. CDR3 region: CASSAGTLGSYNEQFF. The CDR3 nucleotides read TGTGCCAGCAGCGCCGGGACTCTTGGCTCCTACAATGAGCAGTTCTTC. The chain carries TRBV9 and TRBJ2-1, with a possible D match to TRBD2 (6 bases). This CDR3 region has 16 residues. V was cut by 3 bases and J by 0 bases, with 13 bases left in between. Germline V lookup: CDR1 SGDLS, CDR2 YYNGEE.

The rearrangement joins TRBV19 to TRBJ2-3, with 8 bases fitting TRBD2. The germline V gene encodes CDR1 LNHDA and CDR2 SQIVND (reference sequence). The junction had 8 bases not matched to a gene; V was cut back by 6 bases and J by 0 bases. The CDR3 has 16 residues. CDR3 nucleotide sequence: TGTGCCAGTAGGGCCTTACTAGCGGCGAGCACAGATACGCAGTATTTT. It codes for CASRALLAASTDTQYF.

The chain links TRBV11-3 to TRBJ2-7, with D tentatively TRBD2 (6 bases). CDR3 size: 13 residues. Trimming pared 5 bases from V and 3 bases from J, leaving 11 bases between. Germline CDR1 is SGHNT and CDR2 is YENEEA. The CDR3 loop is CASSPLGGYEQYF. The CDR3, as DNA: TGTGCCAGCAGCCCACTCGGGGGCTACGAGCAGTACTTC.

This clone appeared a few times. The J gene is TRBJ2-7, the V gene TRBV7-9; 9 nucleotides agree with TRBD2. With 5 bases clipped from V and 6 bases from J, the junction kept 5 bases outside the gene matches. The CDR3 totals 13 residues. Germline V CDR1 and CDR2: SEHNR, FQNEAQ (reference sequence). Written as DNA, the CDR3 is TGTGCCAGCAGCCGCGGGAGGGCCGCCGAGCAGTACTTC. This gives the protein CASSRGRAAEQYF.

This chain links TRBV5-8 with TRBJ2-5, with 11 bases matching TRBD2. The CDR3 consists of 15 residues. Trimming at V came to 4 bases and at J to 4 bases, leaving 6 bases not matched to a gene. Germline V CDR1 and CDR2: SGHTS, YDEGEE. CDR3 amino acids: CASSIGLAGGETQYF. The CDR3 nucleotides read TGTGCCAGCAGCATTGGACTAGCGGGTGGAGAGACCCAGTACTTC.

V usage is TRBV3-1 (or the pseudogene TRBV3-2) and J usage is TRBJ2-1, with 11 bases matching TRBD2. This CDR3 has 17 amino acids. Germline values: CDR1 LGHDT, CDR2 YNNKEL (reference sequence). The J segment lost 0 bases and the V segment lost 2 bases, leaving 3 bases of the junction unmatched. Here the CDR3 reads CASSQTSGGRSYNEQFF. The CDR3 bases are TGTGCCAGCAGCCAAACTAGCGGGGGACGCTCCTACAATGAGCAGTTCTTC.

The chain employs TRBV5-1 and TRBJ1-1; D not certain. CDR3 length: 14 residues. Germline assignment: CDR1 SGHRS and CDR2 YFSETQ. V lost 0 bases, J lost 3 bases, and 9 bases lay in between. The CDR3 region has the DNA TGCGCCAGCAGCTTGGCCCCAGGTGACACTGAAGCTTTCTTT. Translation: CASSLAPGDTEAFF.